One T cell receptor beta chain is described in this entry. The data originate from a study of T cells after yellow fever vaccination. TCRdb processed the 5' RACE reads anew with MiXCR; each CDR3 protein has one entry. The sample yields some 500,000 distinct CDR3 sequences, approximately 12% seen once. The CDR3 runs to 17 residues. CDR1 and CDR2 (germline): MNHEY, SMNVEV (reference sequence). The germline V and J ends were trimmed by 1 base and 5 bases, with 18 bases remaining between them. This receptor was obtained from a man aged 30 to 45 who received the YFV17D yellow fever vaccine. The sample here was PBMCs, taken on the day of the yellow fever booster vaccination. The chain links TRBV27 to TRBJ2-1; tentatively, D is TRBD1 or TRBD2 (5 bases each). CDR3 region: CASSLYRGVGGNNEQFF. In DNA, the CDR3 is TGTGCCAGCAGTTTATACCGTGGGGTTGGGGGAAACAATGAGCAGTTCTTC.